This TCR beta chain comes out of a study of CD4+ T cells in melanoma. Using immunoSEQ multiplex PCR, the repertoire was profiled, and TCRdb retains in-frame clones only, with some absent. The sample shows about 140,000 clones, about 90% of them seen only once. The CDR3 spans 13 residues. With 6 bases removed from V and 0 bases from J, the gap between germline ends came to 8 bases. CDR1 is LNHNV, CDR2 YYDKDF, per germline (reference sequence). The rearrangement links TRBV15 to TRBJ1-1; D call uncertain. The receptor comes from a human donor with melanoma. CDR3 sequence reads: CATRLDLNTEAFF. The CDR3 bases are TGTGCCACCAGACTAGACCTGAACACTGAAGCTTTCTTT.